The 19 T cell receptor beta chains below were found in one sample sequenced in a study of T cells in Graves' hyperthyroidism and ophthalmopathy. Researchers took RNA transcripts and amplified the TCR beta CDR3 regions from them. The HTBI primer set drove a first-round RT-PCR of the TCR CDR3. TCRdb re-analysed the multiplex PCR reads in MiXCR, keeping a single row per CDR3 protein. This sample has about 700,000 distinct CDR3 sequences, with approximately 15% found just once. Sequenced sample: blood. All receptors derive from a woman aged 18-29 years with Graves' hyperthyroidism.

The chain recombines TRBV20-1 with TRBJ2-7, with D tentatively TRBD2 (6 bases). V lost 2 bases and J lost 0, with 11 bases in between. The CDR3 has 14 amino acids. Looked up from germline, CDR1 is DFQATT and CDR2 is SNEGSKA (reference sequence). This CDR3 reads CSARMGEASYEQYF. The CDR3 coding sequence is TGCAGTGCTAGAATGGGGGAGGCCTCCTACGAGCAGTACTTC.

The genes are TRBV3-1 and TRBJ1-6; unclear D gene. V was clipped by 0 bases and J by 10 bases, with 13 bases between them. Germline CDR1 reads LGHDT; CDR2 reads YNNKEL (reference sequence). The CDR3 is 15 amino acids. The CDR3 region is CASSQDWELASPLHF. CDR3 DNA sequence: TGTGCCAGCAGCCAAGATTGGGAGTTGGCATCACCCCTCCACTTT.

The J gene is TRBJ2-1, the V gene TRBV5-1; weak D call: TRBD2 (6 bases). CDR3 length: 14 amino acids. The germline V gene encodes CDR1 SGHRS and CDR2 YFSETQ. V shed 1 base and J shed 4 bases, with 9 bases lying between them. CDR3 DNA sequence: TGCGCCAGCAGCTTGACGGGAGAGTACAATGAGCAGTTCTTC. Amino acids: CASSLTGEYNEQFF.

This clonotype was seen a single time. CDR3 DNA: TGCGCCAGCAGCCAAGATTTCTTCAGCAATCAGCCCCAGCATTTT. Protein product: CASSQDFFSNQPQHF. The chain is built from TRBV4-1 and TRBJ1-5, with no clear D. Between the trimmed V and J ends, which lost 0 bases and 1 base, there was a span of 7 bases. Germline loops: CDR1 MGHRA, CDR2 YSYEKL. The CDR3 is made up of 15 amino acids.

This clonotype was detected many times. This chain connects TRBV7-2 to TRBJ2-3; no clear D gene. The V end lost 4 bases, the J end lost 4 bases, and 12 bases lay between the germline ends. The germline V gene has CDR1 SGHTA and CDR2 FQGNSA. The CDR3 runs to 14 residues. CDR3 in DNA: TGTGCCAGCAGCTCCCGGGCGTCGGCAGATACGCAGTATTTT. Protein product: CASSSRASADTQYF.

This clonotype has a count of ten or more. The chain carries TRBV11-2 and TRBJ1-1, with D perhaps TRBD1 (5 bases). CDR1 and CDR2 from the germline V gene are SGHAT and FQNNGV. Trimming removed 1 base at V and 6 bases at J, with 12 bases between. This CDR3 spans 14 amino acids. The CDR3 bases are TGTGCCAGCAGCTTAGTTAGGGGTAGAGCTGAAGCTTTCTTT. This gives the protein CASSLVRGRAEAFF. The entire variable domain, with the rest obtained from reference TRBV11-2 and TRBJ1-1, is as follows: EAGVAQSPRYKIIEKRQSVAFWCNPISGHATLYWYQQILGQGPKLLIQFQNNGVVDDSQLPKDRFSAERLKGVDSTLKIQPAKLEDSAVYLCASSLVRGRAEAFFGQGTRLTVV.

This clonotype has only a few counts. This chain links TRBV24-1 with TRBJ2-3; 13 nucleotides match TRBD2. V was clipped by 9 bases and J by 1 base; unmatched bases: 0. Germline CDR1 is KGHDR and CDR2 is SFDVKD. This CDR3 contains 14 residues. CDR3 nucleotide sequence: TGTGCCACCGGACTAGCGGGAGGCACAGATACGCAGTATTTT. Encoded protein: CATGLAGGTDTQYF.

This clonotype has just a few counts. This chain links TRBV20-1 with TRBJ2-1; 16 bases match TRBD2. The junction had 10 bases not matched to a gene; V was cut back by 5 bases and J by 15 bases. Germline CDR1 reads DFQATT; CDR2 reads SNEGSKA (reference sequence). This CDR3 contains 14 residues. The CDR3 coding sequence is TGCAGTGCTCGTAAAGGGACTAGCGGGAGGGTGGGGTTCTTC. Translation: CSARKGTSGRVGFF.

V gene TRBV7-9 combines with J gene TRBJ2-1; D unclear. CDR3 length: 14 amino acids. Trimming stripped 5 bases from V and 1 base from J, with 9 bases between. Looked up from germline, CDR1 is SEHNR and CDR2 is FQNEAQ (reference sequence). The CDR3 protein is CASSKTPSYNEQFF. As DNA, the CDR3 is TGTGCCAGCAGCAAAACCCCGTCCTACAATGAGCAGTTCTTC.

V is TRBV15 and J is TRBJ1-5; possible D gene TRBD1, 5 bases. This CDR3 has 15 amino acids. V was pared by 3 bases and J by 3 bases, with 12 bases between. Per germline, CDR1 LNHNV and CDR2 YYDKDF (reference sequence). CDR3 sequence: CATSRLEGPNQPQHF. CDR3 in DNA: TGTGCCACCAGCAGGTTGGAGGGGCCCAATCAGCCCCAGCATTTT. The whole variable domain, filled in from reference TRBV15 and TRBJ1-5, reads DAMVIQNPRYQVTQFGKPVTLSCSQTLNHNVMYWYQQKSSQAPKLLFHYYDKDFNNEADTPDNFQSRRPNTSFCFLDIRSPGLGDTAMYLCATSRLEGPNQPQHFGDGTRLSIL.

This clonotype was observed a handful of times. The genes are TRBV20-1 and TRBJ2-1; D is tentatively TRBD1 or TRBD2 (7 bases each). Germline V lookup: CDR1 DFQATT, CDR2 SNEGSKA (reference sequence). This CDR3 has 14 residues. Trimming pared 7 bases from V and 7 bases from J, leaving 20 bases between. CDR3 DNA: TGCAGTGTTCCCAGGGGGGGCCGGCCTAATGAGCAGTTCTTC. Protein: CSVPRGGRPNEQFF.

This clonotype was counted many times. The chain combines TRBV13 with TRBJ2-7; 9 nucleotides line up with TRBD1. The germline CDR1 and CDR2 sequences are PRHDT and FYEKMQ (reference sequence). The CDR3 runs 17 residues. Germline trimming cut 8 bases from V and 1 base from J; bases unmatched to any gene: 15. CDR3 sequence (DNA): TGTGCCAGCGGGGAACCCCACGGACAGGGGAGGTCCTACGAGCAGTACTTC. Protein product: CASGEPHGQGRSYEQYF.

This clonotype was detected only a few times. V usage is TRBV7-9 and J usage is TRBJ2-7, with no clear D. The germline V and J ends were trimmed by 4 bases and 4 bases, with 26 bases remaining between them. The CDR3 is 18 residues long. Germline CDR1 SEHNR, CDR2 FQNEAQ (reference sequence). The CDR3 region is CASSSSRPDAGPSYEQYF. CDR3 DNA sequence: TGTGCCAGCAGCTCTTCAAGACCCGACGCAGGACCTTCTTACGAGCAGTACTTC.

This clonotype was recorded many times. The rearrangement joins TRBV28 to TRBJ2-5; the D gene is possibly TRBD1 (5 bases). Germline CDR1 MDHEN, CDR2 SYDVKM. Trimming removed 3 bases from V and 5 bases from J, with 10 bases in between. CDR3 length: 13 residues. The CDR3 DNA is TGTGCCAGCAGTTTGCTAGGGGTGGAGACCCAGTACTTC. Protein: CASSLLGVETQYF.

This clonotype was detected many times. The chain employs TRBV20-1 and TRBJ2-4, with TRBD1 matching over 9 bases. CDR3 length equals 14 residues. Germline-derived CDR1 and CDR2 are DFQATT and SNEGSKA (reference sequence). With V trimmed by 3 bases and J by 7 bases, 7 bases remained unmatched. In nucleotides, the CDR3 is TGCAGTGCTAGCTCACAGGGGGCAGCGAACATTCAGTACTTC. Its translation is CSASSQGAANIQYF.

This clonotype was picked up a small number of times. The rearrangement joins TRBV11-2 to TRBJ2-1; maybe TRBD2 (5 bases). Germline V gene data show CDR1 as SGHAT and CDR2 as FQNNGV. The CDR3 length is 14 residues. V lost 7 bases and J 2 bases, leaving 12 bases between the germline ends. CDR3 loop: CASKMGEAYNEQFF. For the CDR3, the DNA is TGTGCCAGCAAAATGGGAGAGGCCTACAATGAGCAGTTCTTC.

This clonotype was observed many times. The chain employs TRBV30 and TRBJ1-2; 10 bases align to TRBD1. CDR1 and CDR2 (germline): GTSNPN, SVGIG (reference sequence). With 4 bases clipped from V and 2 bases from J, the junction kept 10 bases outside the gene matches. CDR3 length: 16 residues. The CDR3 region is CAWTGQGIMWNYGYTF. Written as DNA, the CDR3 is TGTGCCTGGACGGGACAGGGGATAATGTGGAACTATGGCTACACCTTC.

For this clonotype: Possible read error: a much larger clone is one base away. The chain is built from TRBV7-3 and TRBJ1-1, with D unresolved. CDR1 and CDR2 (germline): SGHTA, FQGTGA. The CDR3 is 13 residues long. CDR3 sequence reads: CASSLGRSTGAFF. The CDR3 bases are TGTGCCAGCAGCTTAGGTCGGAGCACTGGAGCTTTCTTT.

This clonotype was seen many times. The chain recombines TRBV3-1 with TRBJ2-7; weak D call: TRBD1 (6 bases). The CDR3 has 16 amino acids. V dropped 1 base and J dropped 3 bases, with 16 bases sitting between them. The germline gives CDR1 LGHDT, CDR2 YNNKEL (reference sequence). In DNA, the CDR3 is TGTGCCAGCAGCCAAGGCCGGAAAGGACAGTACTACGAGCAGTACTTC. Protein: CASSQGRKGQYYEQYF.